This TCR beta chain derives from a study of cytomegalovirus exposure and HLA in healthy donors listed by TCRdb under 2017. About the study as a whole: An earlier analysis of approximately 600 of the donors reported about 290 Gb of sequence data and 120 million or so unique TCR beta sequences from roughly 180 million T cells. About 280 gigabases of sequencing data and approximately 85 million unique TCR sequences were included in an early release covering about 620 HLA-typed donors. Of the 300 to 500 genotyped donors, more than 75% were placed in the genetic ancestry cluster associated with self-reported Caucasian donors. The aim of the study was to test whether cataloging public T cell receptors could identify signatures of past pathogen exposure. The study used immunosequencing to profile the T cell repertoires of approximately 630 subjects and linked those repertoires to cytomegalovirus serostatus. A separate validation cohort of 100 to 150 different subjects was used in addition to the roughly 620-subject first cohort. The study combined high-throughput TCR immunosequencing, statistical association of individual TCRs with disease status, and machine learning to predict cytomegalovirus infection status. In a later analysis, previously published TCR beta repertoires from about 640 donors were re-analyzed and high-resolution HLA genotyping was added so that TCR occurrence patterns could be studied. Rather than using new phenotypic data, the later analysis identified candidate immune exposures from TCR beta sequences and from how often those sequences occurred across donors. In an earlier analysis of 500 to 650 of the donors, high-throughput TCR beta sequencing was used to judge whether each TCR beta V gene segment behaved as functional or pseudogenic. Alongside the repertoire data, information on donor age, sex, ethnicity and CMV serostatus was compiled. In a later genetic analysis, genome-wide SNP genotypes for about three fifths of the 666 donors were used, and that subset was treated as a discovery cohort. Every discovery cohort repertoire had been produced on one sequencing platform. Class I and class II HLA loci were covered by the typing at four-digit resolution. The number of typed donors differed by locus: 629-630 for A, B, C, DRB1 and DQB1; 500 to 550 for DQA1; over 600 for DPA1; and some 430 for DPB1. About five DR-DQ haplotypes were treated as single units for association and clustering because of strong linkage in the cohort. Among some 400 genotyped donors of the cohort, an average of around 250,000 unique TCR beta nucleotide sequences was sequenced per donor, of which roughly 17% were non-productive.

In total, approximately 700 healthy bone marrow donors made up the cohort. At the time of sampling, every cohort member was nominally healthy, though immune exposures that went unrecorded were likely present. The donor tested CMV seropositive, placing the donor among the roughly 300 seropositive members of the cohort. Every donor gave a peripheral blood sample, and the peripheral blood mononuclear cells from that sample were used for TCR beta sequencing. The Qiagen DNeasy Blood Extraction Kit was used to extract genomic DNA from the blood cell samples. Receptor libraries were prepared by the immunoSEQ multiplex PCR assay. The multiplex PCR relied on a mix of 60 forward primers for TCR Vbeta segments and 13 reverse primers for TCR Jbeta segments. A multiplex PCR assay on genomic DNA amplified the CDR3 region of rearranged TCR beta genes. The amplified TCR beta libraries were sequenced on the Illumina HiSeq System as 87-base-pair reads. Concerning the study's data processing: Across the 600 to 700 repertoires, a later analysis counted tens of millions of unique TCR beta chains, approximately 12 million of which were shared by at least two donors. Raw reads were error-corrected and collapsed into unique sequences with a nearest-neighbor algorithm that merged closely related sequences to remove PCR and sequencing errors. Alignment of CDR3 sequences to IMGT reference sequences was used to assign V, D and J gene segments. For a sequence to be retained, a match of at least six nucleotides was required to both a V gene segment and a J gene segment. Rearrangements were classified as productive when the CDR3 lacked stop codons and remained in frame with V and J, and all other rearrangements were classified as non-productive. CDR3 was defined by IMGT convention, running from the second conserved V-encoded cysteine to the conserved J-encoded phenylalanine. Sequences without an unambiguous match to a single V gene segment were excluded from the earlier analysis of about 630 of the donors. In an earlier analysis of approximately 610 of the donors, V segments were called functional above 56.7% productive rearrangements and were called segregating when the between-donor standard deviation exceeded 5%. To diagnose cytomegalovirus status from the catalog of TCR beta chain sequences, a statistical classification framework was built. In a later analysis, TCR nucleotide sequences were compared against IMGT/GENE-DB human TR gene sequences so that V and J genes could be assigned. A later analysis assigned CDR3 sequences and most-parsimonious VDJ recombination scenarios with the TCRdist pipeline. A later analysis defined each TCR beta chain by its CDR3 amino acid sequence plus V-gene family, and excluded reads lacking a unique V-gene family. As a way to deal with suspected cross-contamination and a sequencing artifact, a later analysis dropped hundreds of nucleotide sequences that were highly shared and had low generation probability. In a later analysis, a clonal expansion index was calculated for each public chain from normalized within-repertoire ranks of inferred template counts. Generation probabilities in a later analysis came from a VDJ recombination model fitted to out-of-frame rearrangements, and those results were checked against IGoR. A later analysis scored TCR-TCR, TCR-HLA and TCR-CMV co-occurrence with hypergeometric tests, applying a repertoire-size bias correction to TCR pairs. False discovery rates were estimated in a later analysis by permuting HLA or CMV assignments 20 times. In a later analysis, co-occurring TCRs were grouped with DBSCAN, and TCRdist sequence similarity was added when clustering was performed within HLA-allele-positive subsets. For co-occurrence clustering, repertoires with fewer than 30,000 or more than 120,000 public chains were excluded, along with five repertoires with anomalous nucleotide sharing. Entries here come from immuneACCESS through TCRdb and include only in-frame sequences with V and J called. Some clones fail to appear in such tables; in the studies checked, an unresolved V gene covers under half of the shortfall, and the cause of the remainder is unknown. That table furnishes V, J and clone size, whereas the DNA furnished D and trimming. Within this sample are about 160,000 clones, with 65% to 80% of them counted one time only. The ten largest clones add up to 3% of the sample.

From the germline V gene, CDR1 is SNHLY and CDR2 is FYNNEI. Counted from cysteine to phenylalanine, this CDR3 has 15 amino acids. The entry retains the CDR3 DNA only, 45 bases that are in frame from base 1. V and J are truncated by 4 bases and 2 bases respectively, leaving an intervening sequence of 9 bases. Results and caveats for the whole study, not just this receptor: At a false discovery rate of 0.05, a later analysis linked under 20,000 TCR beta sequences to specific HLA alleles. In an earlier analysis of 587 of the donors, most TCR beta V segments appeared in productive rearrangements about 87% or about 30% of the time, broadly matching IMGT annotations. Compared with the roughly 670-donor mean, donors in an Asian-associated ancestry cluster had fewer N-insertions in productive TCRs, according to a later genetic analysis. Around 16 rarely observed V segments, including chromosome 9 orphons, were excluded from the earlier analysis of just under 600 of the donors because counts were too low. The authors suggested that the approach could potentially be generalized to other disease states and immunological phenotypes. In a later analysis, the rate of TCR association differed among HLA loci, with DRB1 alleles having the most associated TCRs and HLA-C alleles having the fewest. According to a later analysis, most CMV-associated TCR beta chains appeared to be HLA-restricted, and the HLA associations seemed to be driven largely by CMV exposure. Immune exposure information for the cohort was limited to CMV serostatus. A cluster of highly shared sequence variants was judged likely to represent a technical artifact of the sequencing pipeline. Most TCR sequences were observed very rarely across donors, whereas some public TCRs were present in many individuals. The classifier was reported to diagnose cytomegalovirus status with high specificity and sensitivity in both the original and validation cohorts. Some IMGT-functional V segments, including TRBV6-2 and TRBV6-3, could not be told apart with the 87-base-pair reads, so those segments were excluded. The study listed 164 TCR beta chains as associated with cytomegalovirus. Strong co-occurrence of HLA alleles, especially DR and DQ, made assigning TCR associations to individual alleles difficult. Correlated functional status among segregating V segments might reflect linkage disequilibrium, but an unknown experimental factor could not be ruled out. HLA typing was unavailable for some donors at each locus, so association tests used only the typed subset. A later genetic analysis associated a missense DCLRE1C variant with V-gene and J-gene trimming of TCR beta chains, and an independent cohort replicated the association. In a later analysis, several top co-occurrence clusters were reported to appear linked to parvovirus B19, influenza, CMV and Epstein-Barr virus. Only TCR beta chains were sequenced in this cohort, and the absence of alpha or paired-chain data limited detectable features. A later analysis found that HLA-associated TCR beta chains were more clonally expanded and had lower generation probabilities than equally common non-associated chains. The presence/absence analyses assumed that sequencing depth was roughly uniform across donors, and that assumption may not be true. A further reported finding was that TCR beta sequences accurately predicted the HLA-A and HLA-B alleles for most subjects in the first cohort. A few of the identified cytomegalovirus-associated TCR beta chains were confirmed in vitro to be specific for cytomegalovirus antigens.

In the case of this clone: Its antigen remains undetermined. Base qualities are missing; no much larger clone stands one base away.

The clonotype was recovered from a woman between 50 and 59 years old in good health and CMV-seropositive. This receptor chain uses TRBV2 and TRBJ2-6; TRBD1 is possibly the D segment (6 matching bases). The sample was PBMCs. The CDR3 reads CASSARTAGANVLTF. In nucleotide form, the sequence is TGTGCCAGCAGTGCCCGGACAGCTGGGGCCAACGTCCTGACTTTC.